A single sample gave rise to the 15 T cell receptor beta chains below, sequenced in a study of regulatory T cells in long-lasting Graves disease. CDR3 regions were amplified by Arm-PCR using iRepertoire HTBI primers to build TCR beta libraries. TCRdb fed the multiplex PCR reads into MiXCR, producing one record per CDR3 protein. Altogether 390,000 or so distinct CDR3 sequences are present, 20% to 25% being singletons, with the ten largest covering around 30%. Time point meaning: persistent/refractory GD, antithyroid drugs over 5 years with positive TRAb. The TCR library was made from RNA extracted from PBMCs. This material consisted of peripheral blood mononuclear cells (PBMCs), taken when the disease was refractory, from a patient treated with antithyroid drugs. Receptor source: a woman aged 40 to 55 with Graves disease.

This clonotype was seen many times. The chain uses TRBV2 and TRBJ2-5; D may be TRBD1 (8 bases). Deletions cut 6 bases from V and 5 bases from J, with 13 bases between. The CDR3 extends over 13 amino acids. Germline CDR1 SNHLY, CDR2 FYNNEI. CDR3 loop: CASRVQGGETQYF. Here the CDR3 DNA reads TGTGCCAGCAGAGTACAGGGGGGGGAGACCCAGTACTTC.

This chain joins TRBV5-1 and TRBJ2-2, with 9 bases matching TRBD2. With V trimmed by 2 bases and J by 3 bases, 11 bases remained unmatched. The CDR3 length is 18 residues. Germline-derived CDR1 and CDR2 are SGHRS and YFSETQ. The chain's CDR3 is CASSLGRLAGKHTGELFF. In nucleotides, the CDR3 is TGCGCCAGCAGCTTAGGTCGGCTAGCGGGGAAACACACCGGGGAGCTGTTTTTT.

The table lists this clonotype with many counts. The chain has TRBV28 and TRBJ2-7; 7 bases fit TRBD1. The CDR3 is 14 residues long. The V and J ends lost 6 bases and 3 bases, in that order; junction bases with no gene match: 8. Germline assignment: CDR1 MDHEN and CDR2 SYDVKM. The CDR3 DNA follows: TGTGCCAGCAGAGATACAGGGGTGGGCTACGAGCAGTACTTC. It is translated as CASRDTGVGYEQYF.

The chain uses TRBV29-1 and TRBJ2-3, with 13 bases fitting TRBD2. This CDR3 has 16 residues. Trimming at V came to 2 bases and at J to 5 bases, leaving 7 bases not matched to a gene. CDR1 is SQVTM and CDR2 is ANQGSEA in the germline V gene. CDR3 loop: CSVEFSRLAGGDTQYF. CDR3 nucleotide sequence: TGCAGCGTTGAATTTTCCCGACTAGCGGGGGGAGATACGCAGTATTTT.

This clonotype was recorded at least ten times. The J gene is TRBJ2-7, the V gene TRBV6-5; no reliable D call. The CDR3 is 14 residues long. The V end lost 2 bases, the J end lost 0 bases, and 8 bases lay between the germline ends. Looked up from germline, CDR1 is MNHEY and CDR2 is SVGAGI. The CDR3 sequence is CASSYQTYSYEQYF. The CDR3 nucleotides read TGTGCCAGCAGTTACCAGACCTACTCCTACGAGCAGTACTTC.

The chain carries TRBV15 and TRBJ2-6, with D hard to call. The germline V gene has CDR1 LNHNV and CDR2 YYDKDF (reference sequence). V was shortened by 5 bases and J by 0 bases, with 20 bases between the two germline ends. The CDR3 loop spans 19 amino acids. CDR3 in DNA: TGTGCCACCAGCCCAAGTCCCGGTCTCACCCCCTCTGGGGCCAACGTCCTGACTTTC. It specifies CATSPSPGLTPSGANVLTF.

Concerning this clonotype: A read error is possible here, since a much larger clone lies one base away. The chain combines TRBV12-3 or TRBV12-4 with TRBJ1-5; D unresolved. The CDR3 sequence is 15 residues long. The CDR3 here is CAGSFSGFSNQPQHF. The CDR3, as DNA: TGTGCCGGCAGTTTTTCGGGATTTAGCAATCAGCCCCAGCATTTT.

The table lists this clonotype with many counts. The J gene is TRBJ2-7, the V gene TRBV11-3, with TRBD2 as a possible D gene (5 bases). From germline, CDR1 is SGHNT and CDR2 YENEEA. This CDR3 has 13 residues. V lost 5 bases and J lost 7, with 15 bases in between. CDR3 DNA: TGTGCCAGCAGCGCAGAGGGAGATTGGGAGCAGTACTTC. As protein: CASSAEGDWEQYF.

This clonotype came up many times. The chain links TRBV28 to TRBJ2-6, with TRBD2 matching 7 bases. The CDR3 contains 18 residues. Germline V gene lookup returns CDR1 MDHEN and CDR2 SYDVKM. With 5 bases clipped from V and 2 bases from J, the junction kept 12 bases outside the gene matches. In DNA, the CDR3 is TGTGCCAGCAGTCCCTGGGGGGGAGGAATCCCTGGGGCCAACGTCCTGACTTTC. Encoded protein: CASSPWGGGIPGANVLTF. Variable domain in full (rest from reference TRBV28 and TRBJ2-6): DVKVTQSSRYLVKRTGEKVFLECVQDMDHENMFWYRQDPGLGLRLIYFSYDVKMKEKGDIPEGYSVSREKKERFSLILESASTNQTSMYLCASSPWGGGIPGANVLTFGAGSRLTVL.

In its sample, this clonotype was seen a few times. The chain links TRBV4-1 to TRBJ2-7; tentative D call: TRBD1 (6 bases). Trimming took off 3 bases at V and 3 bases at J, with 15 bases between the two ends. Germline V lookup: CDR1 MGHRA, CDR2 YSYEKL. This CDR3 spans 15 amino acids. CDR3 in amino acids: CASSQVGQTVYEQYF. The CDR3 DNA sequence: TGCGCCAGCAGCCAGGTAGGACAGACCGTCTACGAGCAGTACTTC.

This sequence joins TRBV4-1 and TRBJ2-3; D remains ambiguous. The CDR3 runs to 15 residues. The germline gives CDR1 MGHRA, CDR2 YSYEKL. Deletions cut 8 bases from V and 6 bases from J, with 21 bases between. The CDR3 region is CASQSTFGGVDTQYF. The CDR3 DNA is TGCGCCAGCCAAAGTACTTTCGGCGGAGTGGATACGCAGTATTTT.

This clonotype has at least ten counts. CDR3 protein: CASSWQGNQPQHF. For the CDR3, the DNA is TGTGCCAGCAGTTGGCAGGGCAATCAGCCCCAGCATTTT. The chain recombines TRBV27 with TRBJ1-5; D gene ambiguous. From germline, CDR1 is MNHEY and CDR2 SMNVEV (reference sequence). This CDR3 spans 13 amino acids. V was clipped by 4 bases and J by 2 bases, with 6 bases between them.

This clonotype was seen repeatedly, ten times or more. The V gene is TRBV11-2, the J gene TRBJ2-5; D gene ambiguous. Trimming shortened V by 5 bases and J by 5 bases, and 9 bases separated the two germline ends. CDR3 length: 12 amino acids. Germline V gene data show CDR1 as SGHAT and CDR2 as FQNNGV. CDR3 DNA: TGTGCCAGCAGCGATGGATTTGAGACCCAGTACTTC. Translating gives CASSDGFETQYF. The full variable domain, in which reference TRBV11-2 and TRBJ2-5 provide the parts outside the CDR3, is EAGVAQSPRYKIIEKRQSVAFWCNPISGHATLYWYQQILGQGPKLLIQFQNNGVVDDSQLPKDRFSAERLKGVDSTLKIQPAKLEDSAVYLCASSDGFETQYFGPGTRLLVL.

This clonotype was recorded a few times. This chain connects TRBV12-3 or TRBV12-4 to TRBJ2-1; TRBD2 is a possible D gene (6 bases). The CDR3 sequence is 13 residues long. V was shortened by 1 base and J by 9 bases, with 10 bases between the two germline ends. DNA of the CDR3: TGTGCCAGCAGTTTAGGCGGGAACTCTGAGCAGTTCTTC. It translates to CASSLGGNSEQFF.

The chain carries TRBV10-3 and TRBJ2-3; 9 bases align to TRBD2. V dropped 0 bases and J dropped 6; count of bases not matched to a gene: 4. This CDR3 has 15 amino acids. CDR1 ENHRY and CDR2 SYGVKD come from the germline V gene. The DNA of the CDR3 is TGTGCCATCAGTGAGTCGAGCGGGAGGATCGATACGCAGTATTTT. Protein sequence: CAISESSGRIDTQYF.